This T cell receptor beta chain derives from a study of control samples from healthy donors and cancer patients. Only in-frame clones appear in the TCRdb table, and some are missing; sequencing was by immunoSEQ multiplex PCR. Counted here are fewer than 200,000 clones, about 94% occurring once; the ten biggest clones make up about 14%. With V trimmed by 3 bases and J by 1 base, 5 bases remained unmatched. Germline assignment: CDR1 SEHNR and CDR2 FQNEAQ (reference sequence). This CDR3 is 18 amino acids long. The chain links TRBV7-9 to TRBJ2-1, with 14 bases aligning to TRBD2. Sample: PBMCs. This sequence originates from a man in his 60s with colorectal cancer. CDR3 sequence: CASSLGLAGAVSYNEQFF. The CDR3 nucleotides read TGTGCCAGCAGCTTGGGACTAGCGGGGGCCGTATCCTACAATGAGCAGTTCTTC.